What follows are 9 T cell receptor beta chains derived from one specimen sequenced in a study of cytomegalovirus exposure and HLA in healthy donors. This PCR relied on a set of 60 Vbeta primers and 13 Jbeta primers. Measured with immunoSEQ multiplex PCR; TCRdb has only the in-frame clones, and not every one. The sample has around 120,000 clones, roughly four fifths seen once. What was sequenced was PBMCs. Source of these receptors: a boy aged 2 to 10 in good health and CMV-seronegative.

This clone was recorded once. The genes are TRBV7-8 and TRBJ1-2, with 8 bases aligning to TRBD1. CDR1 and CDR2 (germline): SGHVS, FQNEAQ. The CDR3 is made up of 15 amino acids. J was trimmed by 0 bases and V by 3 bases; bases with no gene match: 3. Here the CDR3 reads CASSFATGANYGYTF. The DNA of the CDR3 is TGTGCCAGCAGCTTTGCGACAGGGGCTAACTATGGCTACACCTTC.

The J gene is TRBJ2-1, the V gene TRBV27, with D perhaps TRBD1 (6 bases). CDR1 and CDR2 (germline): MNHEY, SMNVEV (reference sequence). Deletions cut 8 bases from V and 7 bases from J, with 18 bases between. The CDR3 runs 14 residues. The CDR3 is CASSLRGQTNEQFF. The CDR3 bases are TGTGCCAGCTCCTTAAGGGGACAAACAAATGAGCAGTTCTTC.

This clone was observed a few times. V usage is TRBV7-9 and J usage is TRBJ1-2; 8 bases agree with TRBD1. CDR3 size: 15 residues. Trimming removed 5 bases from V and 4 bases from J; junction bases left unmatched: 9. CDR1 and CDR2 (germline): SEHNR, FQNEAQ (reference sequence). The CDR3 sequence is CASSADRGPRYGYTF. As DNA, the CDR3 is TGTGCCAGCAGCGCCGACAGGGGCCCTCGCTATGGCTACACCTTC.

This clone was seen more than once but under ten times. The chain has TRBV5-6 and TRBJ2-1, with 11 positions matching TRBD2. Germline V gives CDR1 SGHDT, CDR2 YYEEEE. The CDR3 sequence is 15 residues long. After removal of 3 bases from V and 10 bases from J, the junction contained 9 bases not matched to a gene. CDR3 bases: TGTGCCAGCAGCTCGACTAGCGGGGCTTGGAGGGAGCAGTTCTTC. The encoded protein is CASSSTSGAWREQFF.

This chain uses TRBV19 with TRBJ2-7; 9 bases are a match to TRBD1. The germline V gene encodes CDR1 LNHDA and CDR2 SQIVND (reference sequence). The V segment lost 3 bases and the J segment 2 bases; nucleotides outside the gene matches: 5. The CDR3 length is 15 residues. CDR3 bases: TGTGCCAGTAGTATGGGGGACAGGGTACCCTACGAGCAGTACTTC. It encodes CASSMGDRVPYEQYF. The full variable domain, its missing parts supplied by reference TRBV19 and TRBJ2-7, is DGGITQSPKYLFRKEGQNVTLSCEQNLNHDAMYWYRQDPGQGLRLIYYSQIVNDFQKGDIAEGYSVSREKKESFPLTVTSAQKNPTAFYLCASSMGDRVPYEQYFGPGTRLTVT.

This clone was recorded a few times. J is TRBJ1-1 and V is TRBV9; possible D gene TRBD1, 5 bases. Trimming cost V 0 bases and J 5 bases, with 11 bases left between them. Germline V gene lookup returns CDR1 SGDLS and CDR2 YYNGEE. The CDR3 length is 14 residues. The CDR3 DNA reads TGTGCCAGCAGCGTAGCTGGGACTGGGACTGAAGCTTTCTTT. Its protein product is CASSVAGTGTEAFF.

The chain couples TRBV6-5 to TRBJ1-1; 12 positions match TRBD1. V shed 5 bases and J 13 bases; nucleotides not matched to a gene: 14. CDR1 and CDR2 from the germline V gene are MNHEY and SVGAGI. The CDR3 contains 15 residues. The CDR3 loop reads CASSLSLGTGGAVFF. DNA of the CDR3: TGTGCCAGCAGTCTCTCCCTCGGGACAGGGGGCGCGGTTTTCTTT.

V gene TRBV18 combines with J gene TRBJ1-2, with 8 bases fitting TRBD1. Germline V gene data show CDR1 as KGHSH and CDR2 as LQKENI. After removal of 5 bases from V and 4 bases from J, the junction contained 6 bases not matched to a gene. This CDR3 comprises 14 residues. Written as DNA, the CDR3 is TGTGCCAGCTCATCGGACAGGGCGGTCTATGGCTACACCTTC. Residues: CASSSDRAVYGYTF.

This chain connects TRBV4-3 to TRBJ1-2, with D perhaps matching TRBD1 (6 bases). Trimming stripped 3 bases from V and 4 bases from J, with 12 bases between. CDR1 and CDR2 from the germline V gene are LGHNA and YSLEER. The CDR3 spans 14 residues. The CDR3 region is CASSHRGDGYGYTF. For the CDR3, the DNA is TGCGCCAGCAGCCACAGGGGTGACGGCTATGGCTACACCTTC.